The clone carrying this TCR beta chain was observed a handful of times. The germline V gene encodes CDR1 SNHLY and CDR2 FYNNEI. CDR3 length equals 15 residues. With 5 bases removed from V and 0 bases from J, the gap between germline ends came to 14 bases. TCRdb used MiXCR to reprocess the RT-PCR reads, holding one entry per CDR3 protein. Found here are 900,000 to 1,000,000 distinct CDR3 sequences, roughly 18% of them singletons; the top ten hold 6%. These data are taken from a study of patients and donors after allogeneic stem cell transplantation. The chain employs TRBV2 and TRBJ2-7, with D possibly matching TRBD2 (6 bases). This TCR was sampled from a human donor who was either an allogeneic HSCT recipient or a stem cell or donor lymphocyte infusion donor (not recorded which). It is not recorded whose cells these are; they may come from a transplant donor. Sequencing was performed on blood, either unsorted or a sorted T cell fraction (not recorded which). CDR3 loop: CASSTQAGISYEQYF. The DNA of the CDR3 is TGTGCCAGCAGTACCCAAGCGGGCATCTCCTACGAGCAGTACTTC.